This is a list of T cell receptor beta chains from one sample in a study of blood T cells in healthy people across ages. Via MiXCR, TCRdb re-called the 5' RACE reads, giving one row per CDR3 protein. The sample carries about 630,000 distinct CDR3 sequences, around 20% recorded once. Sequencing was performed on blood. Receptors originate from a man in his sixties or seventies in good health. CDR3s include the opening cysteine and the closing phenylalanine or tryptophan. Fields, in order: D gene, clone size, V gene, J gene, CDR3 DNA, CDR3 protein. D genes are given only for firm matches. Clone size is shown for a subset of rows, as once, few, many or a class of expanded clone.

NA	few	TRBV20-1	TRBJ2-2	TGCAGTGCTCCCGGGCCTGTGGACACCGGGGAGCTGTTTTTT	CSAPGPVDTGELFF
NA	few	TRBV29-1	TRBJ2-2	TGCAGCGCCCTCGACGTAGCCAGGGGCTTCAGCGGGGAGCTGTTTTTT	CSALDVARGFSGELFF
NA	NA	TRBV5-6	TRBJ1-1	TGTGCCAGCAGCTTGACAGGGACAAAGAACACTGAAGCTTTCTTT	CASSLTGTKNTEAFF
NA	NA	TRBV12-3/TRBV12-4	TRBJ2-7	TGTGCCAGCAGTTTAGCGCGGCAGGGGGGATTCTACGAGCAGTACTTC	CASSLARQGGFYEQYF
NA	NA	TRBV5-1	TRBJ2-4	TGCGCCAGCAGCAGTGTTGGGACGGCCAAAAACATTCAGTACTTC	CASSSVGTAKNIQYF
NA	NA	TRBV7-3	TRBJ2-7	TGTGCCAGCAGCTTAACAGGTTCCCCGGGAGCCTACGAGCAGTACTTC	CASSLTGSPGAYEQYF
NA	NA	TRBV9	TRBJ2-5	TGTGCCAGCAGCACTTTACCGGGACGGGGTGGGGAGACCCAGTACTTC	CASSTLPGRGGETQYF
NA	NA	TRBV28	TRBJ1-4	TGTGCCAGCAGTCCCAACAGGGTACCTAATGAAAAACTGTTTTTT	CASSPNRVPNEKLFF
NA	NA	TRBV20-1	TRBJ2-5	TGCAGTGCCGACAGAGGCCAAGAGACCCAGTACTTC	CSADRGQETQYF
TRBD1	NA	TRBV29-1	TRBJ2-1	TGCAGCACCGGACAGGTCTCCTACAATGAGCAGTTCTTC	CSTGQVSYNEQFF
TRBD1	few	TRBV27	TRBJ2-3	TGTGCCAGCAGGATGGGACAGGGCCGCGCCCGCACAGATACGCAGTATTTT	CASRMGQGRARTDTQYF
NA	NA	TRBV5-6	TRBJ1-2	TGTGCCAGCAGCATTGAGCCTAACTATGGCTACACCTTC	CASSIEPNYGYTF
NA	NA	TRBV5-4	TRBJ2-3	TGTGCCAGCAGTTTCGGGAGTCCCGTAGATACGCAGTATTTT	CASSFGSPVDTQYF
NA	many	TRBV7-9	TRBJ2-7	TGTGCCAGCAGCCCGTGGGGGACCGCGTCCTACGAGCAGTACTTC	CASSPWGTASYEQYF
NA	many	TRBV7-2	TRBJ2-5	TGTGCCAGCAGCTCAAAGGGGATACAAGAGACCCAGTACTTC	CASSSKGIQETQYF
TRBD1	NA	TRBV10-3	TRBJ2-7	TGTGCCATCAGTGATGACAGGGGCTCCTACGAGCAGTACTTC	CAISDDRGSYEQYF
NA	few	TRBV28	TRBJ2-7	TGTGCCAGCAGTTTAGGTTCTCTGGGCACCCCCTACGAGCAGTACTTC	CASSLGSLGTPYEQYF
NA	NA	TRBV20-1	TRBJ2-5	TGCAGTGTCAGACTAGGGAACCAAGAGACCCAGTACTTC	CSVRLGNQETQYF
TRBD2	few	TRBV20-1	TRBJ2-5	TGCAGTACTAGAGATGAGCGGGAGCACCAAGAGACCCAGTACTTC	CSTRDEREHQETQYF
NA	NA	TRBV18	TRBJ2-3	TGTGCCAGCCAGCTATTGTTCACAGATACGCAGTATTTT	CASQLLFTDTQYF
TRBD2	NA	TRBV20-1	TRBJ2-5	TGCAGTGCTAGAGGTCCTAGCGGAGAGACCCAGTACTTC	CSARGPSGETQYF
NA	NA	TRBV20-1	TRBJ2-7	TGCAGTGCTAAGGGACCCCCAGGACGCACCACCTACGAGCAGTACTTC	CSAKGPPGRTTYEQYF
TRBD1	few	TRBV3-1	TRBJ2-1	TGTGCCAGCAGCCAAGCGTTCCGGAACAGGGGAAATGAGCAGTTCTTC	CASSQAFRNRGNEQFF
TRBD1	NA	TRBV9	TRBJ1-4	TGTGCCAGCAGCGTCGATACAGGGGAAAGGACGAATGAAAAACTGTTTTTT	CASSVDTGERTNEKLFF
NA	NA	TRBV20-1	TRBJ2-5	TGCAGTGCGCAGGGGGGTGCGGAGACCCAGTACTTC	CSAQGGAETQYF
TRBD2	NA	TRBV13	TRBJ2-4	TGTGCCAGCAGCTTAGGACAAGCTACCCCGGGAGGGGGGAAAAACATTCAGTACTTC	CASSLGQATPGGGKNIQYF
NA	few	TRBV28	TRBJ2-6	TGTGCCTCTAAGCCCGGGGGCAGGGACTCATCTGGGGCCAACGTCCTGACTTTC	CASKPGGRDSSGANVLTF
NA	NA	TRBV24-1	TRBJ2-1	TGTGCCACCTCCGGGCGGGTTAATGAGCAGTTCTTC	CATSGRVNEQFF
TRBD1	NA	TRBV2	TRBJ1-5	TGTGCCAGCAACCGGGACAGGGATCAGCCCCAGCATTTT	CASNRDRDQPQHF
NA	NA	TRBV20-1	TRBJ2-3	TGCAGTGCTAGAGTCTCAGCCACCCCCTCAGATACGCAGTATTTT	CSARVSATPSDTQYF
TRBD1	many	TRBV12-3/TRBV12-4	TRBJ1-2	TGTGCCAGCAGTTTTTGGGACAGAGAAGGCTACACCTTC	CASSFWDREGYTF
TRBD2	few	TRBV20-1	TRBJ2-1	TGCAGTGCTAGGGATCCTAGCGGAGCAATGGATGAGCAGTTCTTC	CSARDPSGAMDEQFF
NA	few	TRBV18	TRBJ2-3	TGTGCCAGCTCACCACCGAGGACCACAGATACGCAGTATTTT	CASSPPRTTDTQYF
TRBD2	NA	TRBV9	TRBJ2-1	TGTGCCAGCAGCGTAGATAGCGGGAGGCCCTACAATGAGCAGTTCTTC	CASSVDSGRPYNEQFF
NA	NA	TRBV7-8	TRBJ2-7	TGTGCCAGCAGCCCTGCCCGCTACGAGCAGTACTTC	CASSPARYEQYF
TRBD1	few	TRBV7-9	TRBJ2-3	TGTGCCAGCAGCCAAGGGACAGGGCGTTTCACAGATACGCAGTATTTT	CASSQGTGRFTDTQYF
TRBD2	NA	TRBV4-1	TRBJ2-7	TGCGCCAGCAGCCGGTCCGGGACTAGCGACTACGAGCAGTACTTC	CASSRSGTSDYEQYF
TRBD2	few	TRBV20-1	TRBJ2-5	TGCAGTGCTAGGTCGGGAGGGCAAGAGACCCAGTACTTC	CSARSGGQETQYF
NA	NA	TRBV5-1	TRBJ1-1	TGCGCCAGCAGCTTGATGTCGGGGGAGGTCACTGAAGCTTTCTTT	CASSLMSGEVTEAFF
TRBD1	NA	TRBV4-1	TRBJ2-5	TGCGCCAGCAGCCAAGTCCGGGACAGGGATGGGAAGACCCAGTACTTC	CASSQVRDRDGKTQYF
TRBD1	few	TRBV3-1	TRBJ1-1	TGTGCCAGCAGCCAAGCCCTACGACAGGGGGCAGGAACTGAAGCTTTCTTT	CASSQALRQGAGTEAFF
TRBD1	NA	TRBV5-1	TRBJ1-6	TGCGCCAGCAGCTCCGACAGGGGAGCCAATTCACCCCTCCACTTT	CASSSDRGANSPLHF
TRBD2	NA	TRBV7-8	TRBJ2-1	TGTGCCAGCAGCTTCAGGACTAGCGGTAATGAGCAGTTCTTC	CASSFRTSGNEQFF
NA	NA	TRBV7-9	TRBJ1-2	TGTGCCAGCAGTCCACAGTTCTATGGCTACACCTTC	CASSPQFYGYTF
TRBD1	NA	TRBV5-1	TRBJ1-4	TGCGCCAGCAGCTCGACAGGGATCAGGGAAAAACTGTTTTTT	CASSSTGIREKLFF
NA	few	TRBV11-2	TRBJ2-7	TGTGCCAGCAGCTTAGCATCGGGAGTGTCCTACGAGCAGTACTTC	CASSLASGVSYEQYF
NA	NA	TRBV4-3	TRBJ2-4	TGCGCCAGCAGCCCGAGTAAGGGAGGCATTCAGTACTTC	CASSPSKGGIQYF
NA	few	TRBV5-1	TRBJ2-5	TGCGCCAGCAGCGTTGAAAGGGGGGCATGGGAGACCCAGTACTTC	CASSVERGAWETQYF
TRBD1	NA	TRBV7-2	TRBJ2-1	TGTGCCAGCAGCCCCAGGACAGGAGCCAACTACAATGAGCAGTTCTTC	CASSPRTGANYNEQFF
NA	few	TRBV20-1	TRBJ2-3	TGCAGTGCCAAGAAACCAGGAATAAGCACAGATACGCAGTATTTT	CSAKKPGISTDTQYF
NA	NA	TRBV5-1	TRBJ2-5	TGCGCCAGCAGCTCACAGGGTCACGAGACCCAGTACTTC	CASSSQGHETQYF
TRBD1	NA	TRBV6-5	TRBJ2-1	TGTGCCAGCGTTTTTGGAGTAGGGACAGGATACAATGAGCAGTTCTTC	CASVFGVGTGYNEQFF
TRBD1	NA	TRBV2	TRBJ1-2	TGTGCCAGCAGTGGACAGGGGGCAGCTGGCTACACCTTC	CASSGQGAAGYTF
NA	few	TRBV20-1	TRBJ2-5	TGCAGTGCTAGAGATAGGGCCAGGGAGACCCAGTACTTC	CSARDRARETQYF